The present TCR beta chain was sequenced within a study of blood T cell repertoires in COVID-19. For the study at large: Some COVID-19 samples were acute and others convalescent; all came from the United States, Italy and Spain. The cDNA or gDNA used as material had been derived from T cells, B-cell-depleted T cells, or PBMCs.

Germline V gene sequence: CDR1 LGHDT, CDR2 YNNKEL (reference sequence). The CDR3 runs 14 residues. V was cut by 3 bases and J by 6 bases, with 14 bases left in between. Original handling: Cell counts per sample came from amplifying reference gene primers. This table comes from immunoSEQ multiplex PCR, and its TCRdb copy is limited to in-frame clones, with some not included. The D gene and trimming were derived from the DNA, and the V and J assignments and clone size from that table. The data contain 300,000 or so clones, 75% to 90% of them seen just once; the ten biggest clones take up approximately 1.4%. In its sample, this clone was seen once.

This TCR was sampled from a woman between 40 and 55 years old who had recovered from COVID-19. The V and J genes are TRBV3-1 (or the pseudogene TRBV3-2) and TRBJ1-1; D gene unclear. Source material: peripheral blood. CDR3 sequence (DNA): TGTGCCAGCAGCCATTATACAGAGGGAGCTGAAGCTTTCTTT. Encoded protein: CASSHYTEGAEAFF.